A selection of T cell receptor beta chains follows, all from one sample in a study of shared clonotypes between healthy human individuals. The table came from immunoSEQ multiplex PCR; TCRdb's copy has only in-frame clones and leaves some out. Among under 2.5 million clones listed, 80% to 95% were seen once. The specimen sequenced was naive CD4+ T cells from PBMCs. The receptors shown here come from a man aged 18-30 years in good health. Some clones in this sample may be carry-over from other donors' samples. CDR3s include the opening cysteine and the closing phenylalanine or tryptophan. D genes are given only for firm matches. A row's size may be missing; if present it is once, few, many or a size class.

TRBV4-1,15,TRBJ1-5,.,.,CASSQGQDSNQPQHF,TGCGCCAGCAGCCAAGGGCAGGATAGCAATCAGCCCCAGCATTTT
TRBV29-1,11,TRBJ2-1,.,.,CSLGVGLEQFF,TGCAGCCTGGGTGTGGGACTCGAGCAGTTCTTC
TRBV10-3,16,TRBJ2-3,TRBD2,.,CAISPGRGRAPDTQYF,TGTGCCATCAGTCCCGGAAGAGGGAGGGCCCCAGATACGCAGTATTTT
TRBV28,12,TRBJ2-2,.,.,CSTGRNTGELFF,TGTTCTACCGGAAGGAACACCGGGGAGCTGTTTTTT
TRBV5-4,14,TRBJ1-4,TRBD1,.,CASSSGQSPEKLFF,TGTGCCAGCAGCTCGGGACAGAGCCCTGAAAAACTGTTTTTT
TRBV7-9,16,TRBJ2-2,.,.,CASSLTGTANTGELFF,TGTGCCAGCAGCTTAACCGGGACCGCAAACACCGGGGAGCTGTTTTTT
TRBV11-2,18,TRBJ2-3,TRBD2,once,CASSPNPGLAGVADTQYF,TGTGCCAGCAGCCCTAACCCGGGACTAGCGGGGGTGGCAGATACGCAGTATTTT
TRBV4-1,14,TRBJ1-2,TRBD1,.,CASSQTGGWYGYTF,TGCGCCAGCAGCCAAACAGGGGGCTGGTATGGCTACACCTTC
TRBV5-8,12,TRBJ2-1,.,.,CASSLATVGQFF,TGTGCCAGCAGCTTGGCGACAGTAGGGCAGTTCTTC
TRBV18,15,TRBJ2-1,TRBD1,.,CASSPGTGVYNEQFF,TGTGCCAGCTCACCAGGGACAGGGGTCTACAATGAGCAGTTCTTC
TRBV30,13,TRBJ1-3,TRBD1,.,CAGDRGSGNTIYF,TGTGCCGGGGACAGGGGCTCTGGAAACACCATATATTTT
TRBV19,19,TRBJ1-1,TRBD1,once,CASSIALTNGQGWNTEAFF,TGTGCCAGTAGTATAGCTCTGACAAACGGACAGGGGTGGAACACTGAAGCTTTCTTT
TRBV28,15,TRBJ2-5,TRBD1,.,CASSSPATGAETQYF,TGTGCCAGCAGTTCCCCGGCAACAGGGGCAGAGACCCAGTACTTC
TRBV5-1,14,TRBJ2-5,TRBD1,.,CASKVAGGMETQYF,TGCGCCAGCAAGGTGGCAGGGGGAATGGAGACCCAGTACTTC
TRBV2,13,TRBJ2-2,.,few,CASSEQDAGELFF,TGTGCCAGCAGTGAACAAGACGCCGGGGAGCTGTTTTTT
TRBV28,14,TRBJ2-3,.,.,CASSSPVGADTQYF,TGTGCCAGCAGCTCCCCCGTGGGCGCAGATACGCAGTATTTT
TRBV20-1,8,TRBJ2-5,.,.,CRVETQYF,TGCAGGGTGGAGACCCAGTACTTC
TRBV29-1,13,TRBJ2-1,.,.,CSVGLSEVNEQFF,TGCAGCGTTGGGCTCAGCGAAGTAAATGAGCAGTTCTTC
TRBV11-2,13,TRBJ2-3,.,.,CASSKGNTDTQYF,TGTGCCAGCAGCAAGGGGAACACAGATACGCAGTATTTT
TRBV5-1,17,TRBJ2-7,TRBD2,.,CASSWGPLAGNTNEQYF,TGCGCCAGCAGCTGGGGACCTCTAGCGGGAAATACCAACGAGCAGTACTTC
TRBV16,15,TRBJ1-2,.,.,CASSPSGTQGYGYTF,TGTGCCAGCAGCCCGTCCGGGACTCAAGGCTATGGCTACACCTTC
TRBV7-2,15,TRBJ1-1,.,.,CASNLLTAGDTEAFF,TGTGCCAGCAACCTATTAACTGCAGGGGACACTGAAGCTTTCTTT
TRBV5-1,15,TRBJ2-1,TRBD2,.,CASSRSGIGNDEQFF,TGCGCCAGCAGCCGGAGCGGGATAGGAAACGATGAGCAGTTCTTC
TRBV5-6,16,TRBJ2-3,TRBD2,.,CASGTSGSWGTDTQYF,TGTGCCAGCGGGACTAGCGGGAGTTGGGGCACAGATACGCAGTATTTT
TRBV7-3,16,TRBJ2-2,TRBD1,.,CASSPSGTGNTGELFF,TGTGCCAGCAGCCCCTCCGGGACAGGGAACACCGGGGAGCTGTTTTTT
TRBV28,16,TRBJ1-5,.,once,CASSLPYRTANQPQHF,TGTGCCAGCAGTTTACCTTATAGGACAGCCAATCAGCCCCAGCATTTT
TRBV5-4,15,TRBJ1-4,TRBD1,.,CASSLTGGGNEKLFF,TGTGCCAGCAGCCTGACAGGGGGCGGGAATGAAAAACTGTTTTTT
TRBV5-1,12,TRBJ2-7,.,few,CASSTSSYEQYF,TGCGCCAGCAGCACCTCATCCTACGAGCAGTACTTC
TRBV5-4,14,TRBJ1-1,TRBD1,.,CASSIGQVNTEAFF,TGTGCCAGCAGCATTGGACAGGTGAACACTGAAGCTTTCTTT
TRBV18,16,TRBJ2-7,.,.,CASSPPAGSGLYEQYF,TGTGCCAGCTCACCACCGGCAGGGTCCGGCTTATACGAGCAGTACTTC
TRBV2,14,TRBJ2-1,.,.,CASSVSRVVDEQFF,TGTGCCAGCAGTGTATCCAGGGTGGTCGATGAGCAGTTCTTC
TRBV25-1,18,TRBJ1-1,.,.,CASSESAETGRSYAEAFF,TGTGCCAGCAGTGAATCGGCCGAGACCGGACGGTCCTACGCTGAAGCTTTCTTT
TRBV7-9,15,TRBJ2-1,TRBD2,.,CASNPGTSAAFVQFF,TGTGCCAGCAACCCCGGGACTAGCGCAGCTTTTGTGCAGTTCTTC
TRBV7-8,15,TRBJ1-2,TRBD1,.,CASSVRTGLGYGYTF,TGTGCCAGCAGTGTCCGGACAGGGTTGGGCTATGGCTACACCTTC
TRBV27,14,TRBJ1-2,.,.,CASSPQSGHYGYTF,TGTGCCAGCAGTCCCCAGTCGGGACACTATGGCTACACCTTC
TRBV7-2,14,TRBJ2-5,.,.,CASSLIWVTETQYF,TGTGCCAGCAGCTTGATCTGGGTTACGGAGACCCAGTACTTC
TRBV29-1,13,TRBJ1-1,TRBD1,once,CSGLKDRATEAFF,TGCAGCGGCTTGAAGGACAGGGCCACTGAAGCTTTCTTT
TRBV28,15,TRBJ1-1,TRBD1,.,CASSSGTGARVEAFF,TGTGCCAGCAGCTCGGGGACAGGGGCGCGAGTTGAAGCTTTCTTT
TRBV25-1,14,TRBJ1-5,.,.,CATSGPGPNQPQHF,TGTGCCACCTCCGGTCCAGGGCCCAATCAGCCCCAGCATTTT
TRBV11-2,13,TRBJ1-1,.,.,CASTQGLNTEAFF,TGTGCCAGCACCCAGGGGCTAAACACTGAAGCTTTCTTT
TRBV5-6,14,TRBJ2-1,TRBD1,.,CAIGTGRIYNEQFF,TGTGCCATAGGGACAGGGCGGATCTACAATGAGCAGTTCTTC
TRBV7-2,15,TRBJ2-1,.,.,CASSLEFVWSSEQFF,TGTGCCAGCAGCTTAGAGTTCGTGTGGTCGAGTGAGCAGTTCTTC
TRBV10-3,14,TRBJ2-5,.,.,CAISEFGAQETQYF,TGTGCCATCAGTGAGTTTGGCGCCCAAGAGACCCAGTACTTC
TRBV28,15,TRBJ2-1,TRBD2,.,CASITLAGGPSVQFF,TGTGCCAGCATCACCCTAGCGGGAGGGCCCTCCGTGCAGTTCTTC
TRBV5-1,19,TRBJ2-4,.,.,CASSLPVWGSSLAKNIQYF,TGCGCCAGCAGCTTGCCGGTTTGGGGATCATCCTTAGCCAAAAACATTCAGTACTTC
TRBV28,15,TRBJ2-1,TRBD2,.,CATSPQGLVINEQFF,TGTGCCACCTCCCCCCAGGGACTAGTGATTAATGAGCAGTTCTTC
TRBV28,16,TRBJ2-1,TRBD2,.,CASSIGLAGVSNEQFF,TGTGCCAGCAGTATAGGACTAGCGGGAGTTAGCAATGAGCAGTTCTTC
TRBV2,17,TRBJ1-2,TRBD1,.,CASSSDRALQLLYGYTF,TGTGCCAGCAGTTCGGACAGGGCCCTCCAACTCCTCTATGGCTACACCTTC
TRBV28,15,TRBJ2-7,TRBD1,.,CASSLSGRGLGEQYF,TGTGCCAGCAGTTTATCCGGCAGGGGGCTAGGGGAGCAGTACTTC
TRBV11-2,14,TRBJ2-7,TRBD2,.,CASSWSSGSYEQYF,TGTGCCAGCAGCTGGTCTAGCGGGAGTTACGAGCAGTACTTC
TRBV2,15,TRBJ2-1,.,.,CASSVLGRQINEQFF,TGTGCCAGCAGTGTACTAGGAAGACAGATCAATGAGCAGTTCTTC
TRBV5-1,14,TRBJ2-6,.,.,CASSLTPGANVLTF,TGCGCCAGCAGCCTCACCCCTGGGGCCAACGTCCTGACTTTC